Detailed here is one T cell receptor (beta chain). Its antigen is currently unknown. It was with 60 Vbeta and 13 Jbeta primers that the PCR ran. The repertoire was sequenced with immunoSEQ multiplex PCR; TCRdb's copy has only in-frame clones and lacks some. The table has some 67,000 clones, roughly 80% seen once. These data originate in a study of cytomegalovirus exposure and HLA in healthy donors. CDR3 size: 14 residues. Germline V CDR1 and CDR2: MNHNS, SASEGT. V lost 9 bases, J lost 2 bases, and 16 bases lay in between. General study results and limits: In vitro experiments confirmed that a few CMV-associated chains were specific for CMV antigens.

The chain links TRBV6-1 to TRBJ1-2; D remains ambiguous. The receptor was isolated from a woman in her twenties or thirties in good health and CMV-seronegative. The sequenced material came from PBMCs. CDR3 bases: TGTGCCAGTCTTCCGGTGGGCAAGAACTATGGCTACACCTTC. Translating it yields CASLPVGKNYGYTF.